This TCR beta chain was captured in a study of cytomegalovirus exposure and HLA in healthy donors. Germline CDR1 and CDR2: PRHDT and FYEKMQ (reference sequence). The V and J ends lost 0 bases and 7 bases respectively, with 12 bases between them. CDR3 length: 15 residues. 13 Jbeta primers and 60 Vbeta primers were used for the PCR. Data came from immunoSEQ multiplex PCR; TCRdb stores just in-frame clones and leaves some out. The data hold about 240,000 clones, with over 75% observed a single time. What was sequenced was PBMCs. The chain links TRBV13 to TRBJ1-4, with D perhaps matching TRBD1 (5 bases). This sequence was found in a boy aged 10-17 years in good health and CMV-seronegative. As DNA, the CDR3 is TGTGCCAGCAGCTTAGGAGGGGTCATGATTGAAAAACTGTTTTTT. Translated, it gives CASSLGGVMIEKLFF. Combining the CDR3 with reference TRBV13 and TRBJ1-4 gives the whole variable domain AAGVIQSPRHLIKEKRETATLKCYPIPRHDTVYWYQQGPGQDPQFLISFYEKMQSDKGSIPDRFSAQQFSDYHSELNMSSLELGDSALYFCASSLGGVMIEKLFFGSGTQLSVL.